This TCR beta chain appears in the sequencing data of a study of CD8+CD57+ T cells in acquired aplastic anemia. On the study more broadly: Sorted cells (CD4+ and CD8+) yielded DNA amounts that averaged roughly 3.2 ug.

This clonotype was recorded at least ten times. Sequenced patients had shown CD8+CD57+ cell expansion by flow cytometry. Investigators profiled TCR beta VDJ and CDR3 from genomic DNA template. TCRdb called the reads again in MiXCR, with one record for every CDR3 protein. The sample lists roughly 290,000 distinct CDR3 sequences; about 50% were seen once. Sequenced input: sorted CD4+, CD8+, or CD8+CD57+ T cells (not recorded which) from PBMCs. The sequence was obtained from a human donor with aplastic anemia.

Here the CDR3 reads CASSIGPNSPLHF. In nucleotides, the CDR3 is TGTGCCAGTAGTATTGGTCCGAATTCACCCCTCCACTTT. This chain connects TRBV19 to TRBJ1-6; D remains unclear. Trimming removed 3 bases from V and 7 bases from J, with 7 bases in between. Germline assignment: CDR1 LNHDA and CDR2 SQIVND (reference sequence). The CDR3 runs to 13 residues.